The 2 T cell receptor beta chains in this list originate from one sample, sequenced in a study of radiotherapy plus CTLA-4 blockade in lung cancer. Using immunoSEQ multiplex PCR, the repertoire was profiled, and TCRdb retains in-frame clones only, with some absent. This sample has approximately 72,000 clones; more than 75% occur once, and the top ten carry 7.1%. Sample: peripheral blood, taken from a patient treated with radiotherapy plus ipilimumab. These receptors came from a human donor with non-small cell lung cancer who had a complete response to radiotherapy plus ipilimumab.

The chain joins TRBV5-1 to TRBJ2-3; 8 nucleotides align to TRBD1. Germline loops: CDR1 SGHRS, CDR2 YFSETQ. V shed 0 bases and J 2 bases; nucleotides not matched to a gene: 5. The CDR3 runs to 16 residues. CDR3 amino acids: CASSLEQGGFTDTQYF. The DNA for the CDR3 is TGCGCCAGCAGCTTGGAACAGGGGGGCTTCACAGATACGCAGTATTTT.

The chain links TRBV5-6 to TRBJ2-5; TRBD1 is a possible D gene (6 bases). Germline V gene data show CDR1 as SGHDT and CDR2 as YYEEEE. There are 16 residues in the CDR3. V shed 4 bases and J shed 4 bases, with 20 bases lying between them. The CDR3 loop reads CASSPRSGTKGETQYF. CDR3 bases: TGTGCCAGCAGCCCACGATCCGGGACAAAGGGAGAGACCCAGTACTTC.